The next 28 T cell receptor beta chains were all read from a single sample in a study of PD-1 blockade in classical Hodgkin lymphoma. Using immunoSEQ multiplex PCR, the repertoire was profiled, and TCRdb retains in-frame clones only, with some absent. The sample has around 4,600 clones; over 60% are singletons. Stated time point: cycle 4 day 1 (C4D1), after 6 weeks of nivolumab. All trial patients relapsed after autologous stem cell transplantation. The source material was peripheral blood mononuclear cells (PBMCs), sampled before the fourth cycle of nivolumab. The receptors were gathered from a human donor with classical Hodgkin lymphoma.

This clone is classed as medium-sized (0.01 to 0.1%). The chain carries TRBV18 and TRBJ2-2, with 9 bases fitting TRBD1. V dropped 3 bases and J dropped 2; count of bases not matched to a gene: 7. The CDR3 sequence is 17 residues long. Germline CDR1 is KGHSH and CDR2 is LQKENI. The CDR3 spells CASSPTPGQGNTGELFF. CDR3 sequence (DNA): TGTGCCAGCTCACCCACGCCGGGACAGGGAAACACCGGGGAGCTGTTTTTT.

This clone was counted once. The V call is TRBV11-2, the J call TRBJ2-1; D remains unclear. The CDR3 loop spans 13 amino acids. The V gene lost 0 bases and the J gene lost 8 bases, with 8 bases spanning the gap. Germline values: CDR1 SGHAT, CDR2 FQNNGV. This CDR3 is CASSLDMRDEQFF. The CDR3 DNA reads as TGTGCCAGCAGCTTAGATATGAGAGATGAGCAGTTCTTC.

This chain uses TRBV6-1 with TRBJ1-2; no clear D. Germline CDR1 and CDR2: MNHNS and SASEGT. The CDR3 spans 12 residues. V was pared by 2 bases and J by 8 bases, with 9 bases between. The CDR3 DNA reads TGTGCCAGCAGTGAATTAGGGCTGGGCTACACCTTC. This gives the protein CASSELGLGYTF.

This chain links TRBV18 with TRBJ2-3, with D uncertain. CDR1 and CDR2 from the germline V gene are KGHSH and LQKENI. CDR3 length: 15 amino acids. V was cut by 1 base and J by 3 bases, with 11 bases left in between. The CDR3 reads CASSPLDDSTDTQYF. The CDR3 DNA is TGTGCCAGCTCACCACTGGACGATTCGACAGATACGCAGTATTTT.

This clone appeared once. The chain has TRBV7-2 and TRBJ1-2, with D hard to call. With 1 base removed from V and 1 base from J, the gap between germline ends came to 10 bases. The CDR3 loop spans 15 amino acids. In germline, CDR1 is SGHTA, CDR2 FQGNSA. CDR3 amino acids: CASSLDLVLNYGYTF. CDR3 nucleotide sequence: TGTGCCAGCAGCTTAGACTTGGTACTTAACTATGGCTACACCTTC.

This rearrangement joins TRBV2 to TRBJ2-4; D not resolved. CDR1 is SNHLY and CDR2 is FYNNEI in the germline V gene. This CDR3 has 12 residues. The V and J ends lost 7 bases and 1 base respectively, with 5 bases between them. This CDR3 is CASTNAKNIQYF. CDR3 DNA: TGTGCCAGCACAAATGCCAAAAACATTCAGTACTTC. Variable domain in full (rest from reference TRBV2 and TRBJ2-4): EPEVTQTPSHQVTQMGQEVILRCVPISNHLYFYWYRQILGQKVEFLVSFYNNEISEKSEIFDDQFSVERPDGSNFTLKIRSTKLEDSAMYFCASTNAKNIQYFGAGTRLSVL.

The chain combines TRBV30 with TRBJ2-6; 7 nucleotides line up with TRBD1. The CDR3 totals 15 residues. The V gene's germline CDR1 is GTSNPN and CDR2 SVGIG (reference sequence). V lost 3 bases to trimming and J lost 1 base; unmatched junction nucleotides: 3. The CDR3 DNA sequence: TGTGCCTGGAGGACAGGGATATCTGGGGCCAACGTCCTGACTTTC. Amino acids: CAWRTGISGANVLTF.

The gene calls are TRBV28 and TRBJ1-6; 8 bases are shared with TRBD1. Germline CDR1 MDHEN, CDR2 SYDVKM. The trim removed 6 bases at V and 7 bases at J, leaving 11 bases unmatched. CDR3 length: 16 amino acids. This CDR3 is CASSTYGGQVNSPLHF. DNA for the CDR3: TGTGCCAGCAGCACATACGGGGGACAGGTAAATTCACCCCTCCACTTT. The whole variable domain, filled in from reference TRBV28 and TRBJ1-6, reads DVKVTQSSRYLVKRTGEKVFLECVQDMDHENMFWYRQDPGLGLRLIYFSYDVKMKEKGDIPEGYSVSREKKERFSLILESASTNQTSMYLCASSTYGGQVNSPLHFGNGTRLTVT.

By share, this clone counts as large. This rearrangement joins TRBV4-1 to TRBJ2-5, with D possibly TRBD1 on 6 matching bases. With 1 base removed from V and 6 bases from J, the gap between germline ends came to 18 bases. From germline, CDR1 is MGHRA and CDR2 YSYEKL. The length of the CDR3 is 16 residues. CDR3 in amino acids: CASSQVIGQTEKTQYF. The CDR3, as DNA: TGCGCCAGCAGCCAAGTCATAGGACAGACGGAGAAGACCCAGTACTTC.

The chain has TRBV23-1 and TRBJ2-6; maybe TRBD2 (6 bases). TRBV23-1 is an ORF for which the function is uncertain. The length of the CDR3 is 18 residues. Trimming left V 6 bases short and J 1 base short, with 19 bases between. The CDR3 region has the DNA TGCGCCAGCAGCCGAGGAGATCTCGGACTATCTGGGGCCAACGTCCTGACTTTC. It specifies CASSRGDLGLSGANVLTF.

The chain uses TRBV2 and TRBJ2-1; D is unresolved. The CDR3 extends over 15 amino acids. The V end lost 7 bases, the J end lost 2 bases, and 15 bases lay between the germline ends. Germline CDR1 reads SNHLY; CDR2 reads FYNNEI. The CDR3, as DNA: TGTGCCAGCAACCGGGCCAAAGGTCCCTACAATGAGCAGTTCTTC. This gives the protein CASNRAKGPYNEQFF.

This clone has only a few counts. V usage is TRBV27 and J usage is TRBJ2-3; 8 bases match TRBD1. Germline CDR1 reads MNHEY; CDR2 reads SMNVEV (reference sequence). CDR3 size: 16 residues. V lost 4 bases, J lost 2 bases, and 8 bases stayed unmatched. CDR3 coding DNA: TGTGCCAGCAGTTCCGGGACAGGTCGGAACACAGATACGCAGTATTTT. Residues: CASSSGTGRNTDTQYF.

The V gene is TRBV28, the J gene TRBJ2-7; no firm D call. CDR3 length: 13 residues. V lost 5 bases, J lost 2 bases, and 10 bases lay in between. From germline, CDR1 is MDHEN and CDR2 SYDVKM. The CDR3 loop is CASSLTRTYEQYF. CDR3 nucleotides: TGTGCCAGCAGTCTTACTCGGACCTACGAGCAGTACTTC. Full variable domain (remainder filled in from reference TRBV28 and TRBJ2-7): DVKVTQSSRYLVKRTGEKVFLECVQDMDHENMFWYRQDPGLGLRLIYFSYDVKMKEKGDIPEGYSVSREKKERFSLILESASTNQTSMYLCASSLTRTYEQYFGPGTRLTVT.

The count of this clone is one. The rearrangement links TRBV27 to TRBJ2-1; D remains unclear. CDR3 length: 14 amino acids. V was pared by 2 bases and J by 8 bases, with 13 bases between. Germline loops: CDR1 MNHEY, CDR2 SMNVEV (reference sequence). The CDR3 sequence is CASSLGYQSDEQFF. CDR3 bases: TGTGCCAGCAGTTTAGGATATCAGTCGGATGAGCAGTTCTTC.

J is TRBJ1-5 and V is TRBV11-2; D is perhaps TRBD1 (5 bases). The CDR3 spans 13 residues. Trimming took off 1 base at V and 5 bases at J, with 6 bases between the two ends. Looked up from germline, CDR1 is SGHAT and CDR2 is FQNNGV. The CDR3 sequence: CASSLVGDQPQHF. CDR3 bases: TGTGCCAGCAGCTTAGTAGGGGATCAGCCCCAGCATTTT.

The J gene is TRBJ2-7, the V gene TRBV28, with 8 bases fitting TRBD1. CDR3 length equals 13 residues. CDR1 is MDHEN and CDR2 is SYDVKM in the germline V gene. Trimming took 10 bases from V and 6 from J; bases not matched to a gene: 11. Here the CDR3 DNA reads TGTGCCACCATGGACAGGGACAGAATCGAGCAGTACTTC. It specifies CATMDRDRIEQYF.

The rearrangement links TRBV4-2 to TRBJ2-5; 7 bases agree with TRBD2. Germline V lookup: CDR1 LGHNA, CDR2 YNFKEQ. The ends lost 4 bases at V and 5 bases at J; junction bases unmatched: 10. The CDR3 runs to 15 residues. CDR3 nucleotides: TGTGCCAGCAGCCTAAGTGCGGGAGAAGGGGAGACCCAGTACTTC. Amino acid sequence: CASSLSAGEGETQYF.

This clone turned up a few times. This sequence joins TRBV18 and TRBJ1-5; TRBD1 is a possible D gene (5 bases). The germline V gene encodes CDR1 KGHSH and CDR2 LQKENI. CDR3 length equals 13 residues. Between the trimmed V and J ends, which lost 2 bases and 4 bases, there was a span of 6 bases. The CDR3 nucleotides are TGTGCCAGCTCACCAGACAGAAATCAGCCCCAGCATTTT. Residues: CASSPDRNQPQHF.

A note on this clone: The same CDR3 is also encoded by other DNA sequences in this sample. V gene TRBV27 combines with J gene TRBJ2-1; D is unclear. Trimming stripped 3 bases from V and 1 base from J, with 13 bases between. The CDR3 runs 16 residues. The germline gives CDR1 MNHEY, CDR2 SMNVEV (reference sequence). This chain's CDR3 is CASSFRTRSSYNEQFF. The CDR3 DNA reads as TGTGCCAGCAGTTTTCGCACGCGGAGTTCCTACAATGAGCAGTTCTTC.

This clone was seen a few times. The chain is built from TRBV6-6 and TRBJ2-7, with 11 bases lining up with TRBD2. The CDR3 is 15 residues long. V lost 10 bases to trimming and J lost 5 bases; unmatched junction nucleotides: 13. Germline-derived CDR1 and CDR2 are MNHNY and SVGAGI (reference sequence). The CDR3 protein is CATLSPLAGVNEQYF. CDR3 coding DNA: TGTGCCACGCTGTCGCCACTAGCGGGAGTTAACGAGCAGTACTTC.

CDR3 nucleotide sequence: TGCAGCGTTACGGAGCTAGCGGGAGGGTTCACAGATACGCAGTATTTT. Amino acids: CSVTELAGGFTDTQYF. This chain uses TRBV29-1 with TRBJ2-3; 12 positions match TRBD2. Looked up from germline, CDR1 is SQVTM and CDR2 is ANQGSEA. The CDR3 runs 16 residues. V shed 5 bases, J shed 2 bases, and the junction held 8 bases outside the gene matches.

The chain carries TRBV10-3 and TRBJ1-2; D gene ambiguous. Germline CDR1 is ENHRY and CDR2 is SYGVKD. V gave up 4 bases and J gave up 5 bases, with 14 bases separating them. The CDR3 has 14 amino acids. As DNA, the CDR3 is TGTGCCATCAGTGGTGAGCCCGGCCCGTATGGCTACACCTTC. This codes for CAISGEPGPYGYTF.

About this clone: A single base is all that separates this from a far larger clone, so a read error is likely. This sample includes further DNA sequences coding for the same CDR3. The chain recombines TRBV27 with TRBJ1-4, with D perhaps TRBD1 (5 bases). CDR3 size: 14 residues. CDR1 and CDR2 (germline): MNHEY, SMNVEV (reference sequence). CDR3 region: CASSLLRGSEKLFF. The DNA for the CDR3 is TGTGCTAGCAGCTTACTGCGGGGGAGTGAAAAACTGTTTTTT.

The J gene is TRBJ2-7, the V gene TRBV28; 10 bases agree with TRBD2. Trimming took 2 bases from V and 3 from J; bases not matched to a gene: 7. Germline V gene sequence: CDR1 MDHEN, CDR2 SYDVKM. This CDR3 is 16 amino acids long. The DNA for the CDR3 is TGTGCCAGCAGTTTAATAGTGGCTAGCGGGAGCTACGAGCAGTACTTC. It translates to CASSLIVASGSYEQYF.

This clone was observed once. This chain links TRBV7-8 with TRBJ2-7; D is perhaps TRBD1 or TRBD2 (6 bases each). This CDR3 is 14 amino acids long. CDR1 is SGHVS, CDR2 FQNEAQ, per germline. Trimming removed 1 base from V and 7 bases from J, with 14 bases in between. CDR3 coding DNA: TGTGCCAGCAGCTTAGTCGCAGGGGCGGGGGAGCAGTACTTC. Its protein is CASSLVAGAGEQYF.

V is TRBV7-9 and J is TRBJ2-7; 11 nucleotides agree with TRBD2. V lost 5 bases to trimming and J lost 3 bases; unmatched junction nucleotides: 3. The CDR3 covers 14 residues. Germline V gene sequence: CDR1 SEHNR, CDR2 FQNEAQ (reference sequence). CDR3 loop: CASSQGTSGYEQYF. The CDR3 bases are TGTGCCAGCAGCCAAGGGACTAGCGGCTACGAGCAGTACTTC.

The chain uses TRBV9 and TRBJ2-1, with 11 bases lining up with TRBD2. Unmatched junction bases numbered 6, after V lost 2 bases and J lost 8 bases. CDR3 length: 15 residues. Germline V gives CDR1 SGDLS, CDR2 YYNGEE. The CDR3 loop reads CASSVSTSGSYEQFF. The CDR3 region has the DNA TGTGCCAGCAGCGTCTCAACTAGCGGGAGCTATGAGCAGTTCTTC.

The gene calls are TRBV29-1 and TRBJ2-3, with D tentatively TRBD1 (5 bases). The CDR3 consists of 12 residues. Germline V gene data show CDR1 as SQVTM and CDR2 as ANQGSEA. Trimming took off 4 bases at V and 2 bases at J, with 7 bases between the two ends. The CDR3 bases are TGCAGCGTTGGGGGCTTCACAGATACGCAGTATTTT. It codes for CSVGGFTDTQYF.